The subject of this entry is one T cell receptor (beta chain). This receptor's antigen is unknown. The input lacks base qualities; no much larger clone sits a single base away. The entry originates in a study of shared clonotypes between healthy human individuals (dated by TCRdb to about 2020). In terms of the full investigation: A couple of women and a few men aged 18 to 49 years were included in the cohort. For each donor, CD4 naive and CD4 memory were each given three plates, CD8 naive was given two plates, and CD8 memory was given one plate. The study deeply sequenced blood TCR repertoires of several healthy adults to estimate repertoire size and the extent of clonotype sharing between individuals. Libraries were prepared and TCR repertoires were sequenced by different laboratories using diverse techniques, in order to increase sequencing depth and limit assay-specific biases. Each donor's leukapheresis produced roughly between roughly 0.85 and 9.5 billion PBMCs. The study at large found these results: Sharing across a few donors was observed for approximately 5% of naive CD4, under 4% of naive CD8, over 2% of memory CD4, and about 0.38% of memory CD8 clonotypes. Higher generation probabilities were observed for clonotypes shared by all four sorted-subset donors than for non-shared clonotypes. Rarefaction of sorted-subset datasets indicated incomplete sequencing despite the large sequencing depth. Sampling was restricted to blood, and TCR repertoires in tissues likely differ from the TCR repertoires found in blood. Estimated clonotype richness was generally larger for naive than for memory subsets. Pairwise subsampling indicated that sequencing depth was expected to affect the degree of clonotype sharing among donors. The small number of donors limited the genetic and exposure-history diversity represented.

The CDR3 runs 11 amino acids, cysteine and phenylalanine included. CDR3 DNA only is kept here, 33 bases in frame from base 1. Sequences MNHEY (CDR1) and SVGAGI (CDR2) are obtained from the germline V gene. V and J are truncated by 6 bases and 7 bases respectively, leaving an intervening sequence of 10 bases. Using the deep immunoSEQ assay, multiplex PCR amplified TCR CDR3 regions from genomic DNA. For each cell subset, the extracted genomic DNA was distributed evenly across all wells of several immunoSEQ 96-well plates, and each plate served as one replicate. Each replicate PCR for sorted subsets received 150 to 250 ng genomic DNA, equal to about 30,000 T cell genomes. Purified libraries were measured with a Qubit 3.0 fluorometer, size-checked on a Bioanalyzer 2100, and measured again with the KAPA Library Quantification kit. Every immunoSEQ 96-well plate was sequenced on a dedicated single-read 150-cycle Illumina NextSeq 550 flow cell. The authors' analysis ran thus. Because the immunoSEQ output held only junctional sequences and lacked quality scores, the filtering could not match the filtering applied to full-length reads. Sequences were annotated with PyIR, a Python wrapper for IgBLAST v1.9, and V/J genes and CDR3 were assigned using IMGT germline references. Reads with weak V/J assignments (E-value above 1e-6), missing CDR3, stop codons, out-of-frame junctions, or ambiguous translated residues were removed. V3J clonotypes were defined by identical inferred V gene, J gene, and CDR3 amino acid sequence. To compute the percentage overlap between repertoires, the number of shared unique clonotypes was divided by the size of the smaller repertoire. Repertoire richness was assessed with RTK rarefaction, the Chao1 estimator, and Recon v2.1 estimates of unobserved clonotypes. For all TCRbeta clonotypes obtained by the gDNA method from a handful of donors, generation probabilities were computed with OLGA. TCRdb took over this immuneACCESS table, retaining in-frame rearrangements with V and J assigned. Such tables are incomplete; in checked studies, under half of the missing clones stem from an unresolved V gene, and the remainder is unexplained. The V and J calls and clone size are taken from that table; D and trimming were inferred from the DNA. Present in this sample are 550,000 to 700,000 clones, roughly 72% of which were seen just once. The leading ten clones occupy 1.5% to 2% of the sample.

Healthy HIV-negative adults with no recently reported acute infections or vaccinations were included as donors. Only Caucasian adults living in Nashville, Tennessee, USA were represented among the donors. Magnetic negative selection was used to enrich CD4+ T cells, after which naive cells were positively selected on CD45RA and the negative fraction became the memory subset. After blood collection by leukapheresis, PBMCs were isolated using Ficoll-Histopaque density gradient centrifugation and then cryopreserved in the vapor phase of liquid nitrogen. Analytical flow cytometry was used to check the purity and quantity of each magnetically sorted T cell population. Each sorted fraction had its genomic DNA isolated and then quantified by UV absorbance on a Nanodrop 2000c.

The sequence is built from TRBV6-5 and TRBJ2-7; 6 matching bases give a weak D call of TRBD1. This clonotype was obtained from a woman aged 25 to 45 in good health. Sequences were obtained from memory CD4+ T cells sorted from blood. Interpreted using the paper, the cell subset or site label stands for: CD45RA-negative fraction. The DNA sequence reads TGTGCCAGCAGCCAGGGGTGGGAGCAGTACTTC. Protein translation: CASSQGWEQYF.